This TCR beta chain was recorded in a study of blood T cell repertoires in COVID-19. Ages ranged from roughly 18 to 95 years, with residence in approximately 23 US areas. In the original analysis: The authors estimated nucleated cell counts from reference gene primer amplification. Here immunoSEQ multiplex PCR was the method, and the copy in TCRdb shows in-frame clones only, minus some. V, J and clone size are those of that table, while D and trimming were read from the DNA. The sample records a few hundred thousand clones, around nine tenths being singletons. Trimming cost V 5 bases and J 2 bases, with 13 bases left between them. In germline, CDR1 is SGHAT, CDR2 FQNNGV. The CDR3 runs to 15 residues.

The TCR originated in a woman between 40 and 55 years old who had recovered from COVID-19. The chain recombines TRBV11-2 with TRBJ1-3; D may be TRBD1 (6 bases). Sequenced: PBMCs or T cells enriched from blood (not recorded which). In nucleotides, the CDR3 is TGTGCCAGCAGCCGCAGGGGTATTACTGGAAACACCATATATTTT. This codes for CASSRRGITGNTIYF. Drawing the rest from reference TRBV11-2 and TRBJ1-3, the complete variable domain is EAGVAQSPRYKIIEKRQSVAFWCNPISGHATLYWYQQILGQGPKLLIQFQNNGVVDDSQLPKDRFSAERLKGVDSTLKIQPAKLEDSAVYLCASSRRGITGNTIYFGEGSWLTVV.